One TCR beta chain is described in this entry. The antigen is undetermined. This record comes from a study of CD8+ T cells in alopecia areata. Study-wide context: A regimen of oral tofacitinib, 5 to 10 mg twice daily, was given to treated patients. General study results and limits: Normal scalp had lower clonality than lesional scalp, with alopecia totalis/universalis lesions showing this most strongly. In patients, TCRs were shared less clearly than in mice, and HLA may possibly be involved.

RNA, once extracted, was reverse transcribed into cDNA for use as the sequencing template. The method was immunoSEQ multiplex PCR; TCRdb's version includes in-frame clones alone and lacks a portion of them. Of approximately 180,000 clones listed, 65% to 75% are singletons. Germline loops: CDR1 SQVTM, CDR2 ANQGSEA. The CDR3 extends over 14 amino acids. The sequence derives from a human donor with alopecia areata. The sequencing here drew on CD8+ T cells sorted from blood, taken at week 0. The rearrangement uses TRBV29-1 and TRBJ2-5; TRBD1 agrees at 9 bases. The J call is doubtful: the DNA matches TRBJ2-7 better. The CDR3 protein is CSVDGQGSGSEQYF. CDR3 nucleotides: TGCAGCGTGGACGGACAGGGGTCGGGTAGCGAGCAGTACTTC.